The 19 T cell receptor beta chains presented below share a single source sample, sequenced in a study of vaccination and CD4 T cells after COVID-19. The Oncomine TCR Beta short-read assay was applied to DNA of cultured CD4+ T cells. TCRdb fed the PCR reads into MiXCR, producing one record per CDR3 protein. Seen here are about 15,000 distinct CDR3 sequences, approximately 52% observed once, and the top ten hold about an eighth. For these TCRs, the target antigens are not known. The treatment here: approximately 9-day PBMC culture with coronavirus spike peptide pools or control peptides (ViraFEST assay). The sample was CD4+ T cells from blood, cultured in vitro. Receptor source: a human donor who had recovered from COVID-19.

This chain joins TRBV19 and TRBJ1-5; tentative D call: TRBD1 (5 bases). Germline-derived CDR1 and CDR2 are LNHDA and SQIVND (reference sequence). Trimming pared 4 bases from V and 1 base from J, leaving 14 bases between. This CDR3 comprises 16 residues. The CDR3 loop reads CASSTRTRTSNQPQHF. In DNA, the CDR3 is TGTGCCAGTAGTACCCGGACAAGGACCAGCAATCAGCCCCAGCATTTT.

The rearrangement links TRBV7-3 to TRBJ2-2, with no clear D. The germline V and J ends were trimmed by 5 bases and 4 bases, with 14 bases remaining between them. Looked up from germline, CDR1 is SGHTA and CDR2 is FQGTGA. CDR3 size: 15 residues. For the CDR3, the DNA is TGTGCCAGCAGCCCCTCTCAGTTCGGCACCGGGGAGCTGTTTTTT. Encoded protein: CASSPSQFGTGELFF.

This chain joins TRBV7-8 and TRBJ2-3, with D hard to call. The length of the CDR3 is 14 residues. Germline-derived CDR1 and CDR2 are SGHVS and FQNEAQ. Trimming removed 7 bases from V and 5 bases from J, with 16 bases in between. The CDR3, as DNA: TGTGCCAGCAAGGGCCGTCAAAGGGTAGATACGCAGTATTTT. Its translation: CASKGRQRVDTQYF.

This clonotype was counted only a few times. This rearrangement joins TRBV6-5 to TRBJ1-2; D not certain. This CDR3 contains 14 residues. Trimming left V 4 bases short and J 3 bases short, with 12 bases between. Germline V CDR1 and CDR2: MNHEY, SVGAGI. The CDR3: CASSSTKTYYGYTF. CDR3 nucleotides: TGTGCCAGCAGTTCTACGAAAACCTACTATGGCTACACCTTC.

This clonotype has only a few counts. The rearrangement uses TRBV18 and TRBJ2-7; D may match TRBD1 or TRBD2 (6 bases each). With 4 bases removed from V and 6 bases from J, the gap between germline ends came to 13 bases. Germline-derived CDR1 and CDR2 are KGHSH and LQKENI. The CDR3 contains 13 residues. The CDR3 is CASSQSGGGEQYF. The CDR3 coding sequence is TGTGCCAGCTCACAATCCGGAGGGGGCGAGCAGTACTTC. Full variable domain (missing parts from reference TRBV18 and TRBJ2-7): NAGVMQNPRHLVRRRGQEARLRCSPMKGHSHVYWYRQLPEEGLKFMVYLQKENIIDESGMPKERFSAEFPKEGPSILRIQQVVRGDSAAYFCASSQSGGGEQYFGPGTRLTVT.

The chain is built from TRBV6-2 or TRBV6-3 and TRBJ2-3; D gene ambiguous. The CDR3 loop spans 11 amino acids. V was pared by 7 bases and J by 7 bases, with 9 bases between. Germline CDR1 is MNHEY and CDR2 is SVGEGT. This chain's CDR3 is CASTNSNTQYF. CDR3 sequence (DNA): TGTGCCAGCACCAACTCGAATACGCAGTATTTT.

This clonotype was counted a few times. The CDR3 here is CASSRYRDGAYNEQFF. CDR3 nucleotides: TGTGCCAGTAGTAGATACCGGGACGGGGCATACAATGAGCAGTTCTTC. The rearrangement joins TRBV19 to TRBJ2-1, with D tentatively TRBD1 or TRBD2 (5 bases each). There are 16 residues in the CDR3. With 4 bases removed from V and 4 bases from J, the gap between germline ends came to 17 bases. Germline values: CDR1 LNHDA, CDR2 SQIVND (reference sequence).

The V gene is TRBV5-1, the J gene TRBJ1-5; D uncertain. Germline values: CDR1 SGHRS, CDR2 YFSETQ. The germline V and J ends were trimmed by 3 bases and 3 bases, with 16 bases remaining between them. The CDR3 totals 16 residues. The CDR3 nucleotides are TGCGCCAGCAGCTCGGGGTCGGCGGATGTCAATCAGCCCCAGCATTTT. Protein sequence: CASSSGSADVNQPQHF.

This rearrangement joins TRBV19 to TRBJ2-3, with 11 bases that match TRBD2. The CDR3 contains 18 residues. V trimming: 6 bases; J trimming: 0 bases; junction bases outside the gene matches: 11. Germline lookup yields CDR1 LNHDA and CDR2 SQIVND (reference sequence). In DNA, the CDR3 is TGTGCCAGTAGGCAGAGAGTAGCGGGAGGGCTCAGCACAGATACGCAGTATTTT. Protein sequence: CASRQRVAGGLSTDTQYF.

V usage is TRBV27 and J usage is TRBJ2-7, with D perhaps TRBD2 (6 bases). Per the germline V gene, CDR1 is MNHEY and CDR2 is SMNVEV (reference sequence). V lost 5 bases and J lost 4, with 18 bases in between. The CDR3 length is 15 residues. The CDR3 DNA follows: TGTGCCAGCAGTCCTCTCAAGGACGGGAGATACGAGCAGTACTTC. It codes for CASSPLKDGRYEQYF.

The J gene is TRBJ1-5, the V gene TRBV24-1, with D maybe TRBD1 (5 bases). The V end was cut by 2 bases, the J end by 4 bases, with 14 bases between. Germline V gene sequence: CDR1 KGHDR, CDR2 SFDVKD. CDR3 length equals 16 residues. This chain's CDR3 is CATSDSQGGPNQPQHF. The CDR3 coding sequence is TGTGCCACCAGTGATTCCCAGGGCGGGCCTAATCAGCCCCAGCATTTT.

The V and J genes are TRBV7-9 and TRBJ2-7; possibly TRBD2 for D (5 bases). The V and J ends lost 6 bases and 5 bases respectively, with 20 bases between them. Germline lookup yields CDR1 SEHNR and CDR2 FQNEAQ (reference sequence). The CDR3 spans 15 residues. This CDR3 reads CASSLREQLPHEQYF. The CDR3 nucleotides read TGTGCCAGCAGTTTGAGGGAGCAGCTACCCCACGAGCAGTACTTC.

The chain is built from TRBV11-2 and TRBJ2-7; TRBD1 matches 10 bases. This CDR3 spans 14 amino acids. Germline V lookup: CDR1 SGHAT, CDR2 FQNNGV. After removal of 2 bases from V and 5 bases from J, the junction contained 3 bases not matched to a gene. The CDR3 DNA sequence: TGTGCCAGCAGCTTACGACAGGGGGCGAACGAGCAGTACTTC. Translating gives CASSLRQGANEQYF.

This clonotype was observed a handful of times. V usage is TRBV7-2 and J usage is TRBJ1-5; TRBD1 matches at 7 bases. This CDR3 is 14 amino acids long. Trimming took 5 bases from V and 10 from J; bases not matched to a gene: 11. Germline values: CDR1 SGHTA, CDR2 FQGNSA. In DNA, the CDR3 is TGTGCCAGCAGCCGACAGGGTGAGTGGCAACCCCAGCATTTT. It translates to CASSRQGEWQPQHF.

The J gene is TRBJ1-1, the V gene TRBV6-1; D is perhaps TRBD1 (5 bases). The ends were cut back, 6 bases at V and 1 base at J, with 18 bases in the middle. The CDR3 runs 16 residues. Germline V gene sequence: CDR1 MNHNS, CDR2 SASEGT. CDR3 amino acids: CASSSNPGRGNTEAFF. As DNA, the CDR3 is TGTGCCAGCAGCTCCAACCCGGGGCGGGGGAACACTGAAGCTTTCTTT.

This clonotype was observed a few times. The chain couples TRBV7-8 to TRBJ2-2; D perhaps matches TRBD1 (6 bases). Trimming took 5 bases from V and 2 from J, leaving 15 bases between them. CDR3 length: 16 residues. The V gene's germline CDR1 is SGHVS and CDR2 FQNEAQ. CDR3 coding DNA: TGTGCCAGCAGCCAAACCCCGGACAGCAACACCGGGGAGCTGTTTTTT. Translating it yields CASSQTPDSNTGELFF.

The chain employs TRBV19 and TRBJ2-3, with 10 bases lining up with TRBD2. The trim removed 5 bases at V and 4 bases at J, leaving 3 bases unmatched. Germline loops: CDR1 LNHDA, CDR2 SQIVND (reference sequence). The CDR3 spans 14 residues. The chain's CDR3 is CASSLAGGSDTQYF. The CDR3 DNA reads TGTGCCAGTAGTTTAGCGGGAGGTTCAGATACGCAGTATTTT.

This clonotype appeared a few times. The chain uses TRBV12-3 or TRBV12-4 and TRBJ1-1, with D maybe TRBD1 (6 bases). The ends were cut back, 6 bases at V and 3 bases at J, with 14 bases in the middle. The length of the CDR3 is 14 residues. The DNA for the CDR3 is TGTGCCAGCAGCCAAGGGGGTATCGACACTGAAGCTTTCTTT. This gives the protein CASSQGGIDTEAFF.

The J gene is TRBJ2-5, the V gene TRBV20-1, with D perhaps matching TRBD2 (7 bases). V lost 4 bases, J lost 6 bases, and 21 bases lay in between. This CDR3 is 15 amino acids long. The germline V gene encodes CDR1 DFQATT and CDR2 SNEGSKA (reference sequence). The CDR3 nucleotides are TGCAGTGCTAAGTTGGGGGGGGGCGGGGGTCAGACCCAGTACTTC. Its translation is CSAKLGGGGGQTQYF.